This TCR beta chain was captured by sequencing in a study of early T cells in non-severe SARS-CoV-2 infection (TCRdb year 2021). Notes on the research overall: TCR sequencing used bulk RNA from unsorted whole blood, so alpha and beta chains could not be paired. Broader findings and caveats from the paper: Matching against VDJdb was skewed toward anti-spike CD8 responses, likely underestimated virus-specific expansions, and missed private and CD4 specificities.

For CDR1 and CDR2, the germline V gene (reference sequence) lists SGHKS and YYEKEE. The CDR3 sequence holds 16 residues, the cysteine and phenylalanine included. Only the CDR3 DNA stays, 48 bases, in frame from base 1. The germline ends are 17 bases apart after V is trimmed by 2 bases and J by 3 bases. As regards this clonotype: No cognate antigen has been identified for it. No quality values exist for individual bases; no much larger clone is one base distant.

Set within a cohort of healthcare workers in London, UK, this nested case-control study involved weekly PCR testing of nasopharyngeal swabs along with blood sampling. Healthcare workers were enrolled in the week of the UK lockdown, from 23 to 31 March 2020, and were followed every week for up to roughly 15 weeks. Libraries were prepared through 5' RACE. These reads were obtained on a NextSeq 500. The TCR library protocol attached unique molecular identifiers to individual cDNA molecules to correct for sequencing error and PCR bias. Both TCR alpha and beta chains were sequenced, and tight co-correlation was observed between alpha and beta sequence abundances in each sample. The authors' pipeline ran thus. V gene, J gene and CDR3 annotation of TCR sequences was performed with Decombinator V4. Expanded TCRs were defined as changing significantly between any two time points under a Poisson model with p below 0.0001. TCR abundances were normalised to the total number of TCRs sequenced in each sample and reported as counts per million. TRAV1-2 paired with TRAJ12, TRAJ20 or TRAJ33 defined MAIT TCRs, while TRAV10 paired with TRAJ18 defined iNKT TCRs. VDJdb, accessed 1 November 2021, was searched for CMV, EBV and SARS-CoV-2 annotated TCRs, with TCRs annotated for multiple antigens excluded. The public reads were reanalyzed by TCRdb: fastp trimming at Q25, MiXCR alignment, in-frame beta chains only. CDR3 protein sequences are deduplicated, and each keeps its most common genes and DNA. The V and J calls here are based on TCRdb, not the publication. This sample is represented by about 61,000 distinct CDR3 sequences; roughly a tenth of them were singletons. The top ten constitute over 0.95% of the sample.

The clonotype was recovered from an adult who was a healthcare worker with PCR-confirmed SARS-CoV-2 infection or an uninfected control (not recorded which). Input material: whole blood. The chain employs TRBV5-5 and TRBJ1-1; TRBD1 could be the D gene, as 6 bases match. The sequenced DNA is TGTGCCAGCAGCTTCCCGACAGGCGGCGGGGACACTGAAGCTTTCTTT. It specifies CASSFPTGGGDTEAFF.